This entry describes one T cell receptor beta chain. This clonotype was seen only a few times. Its antigen target is currently unknown. No base quality values were provided; no much bigger clone lies one nucleotide off. To prepare the library, 5' RACE was applied. The instrument was an Illumina HiSeq 2500. The second PCR ran for about 6 to 12 cycles and used a J-beta primer mix along with a sample-barcoded 5' primer. Each TCR beta cDNA molecule received a unique molecular identifier from a template-switch 5' adaptor carrying 12 random nucleotides. At least 2.5 million CDR3-containing paired-end reads were obtained from each sample. All of the RNA was converted into first-strand cDNA using the Mint cDNA synthesis kit, with a TRBC-specific oligonucleotide serving as the primer. Following uracil-DNA glycosylase treatment, all cDNA underwent a first 18-cycle PCR with the universal primers M1SS and BC2_uni_R. The paper's data handling went like this. Each sample was normalized by randomly selecting 1 million high-quality reads, each carrying a distinct molecular identifier. Reads with shared molecular identifiers were discarded instead of being binned into consensus sequences. MiTCR, with a Q25 quality threshold and the strictest error-elimination algorithm, was used for CDR3 identification, clonotype clustering and error correction. A nonparametric unseen species model with Euler transformation was used to estimate lower-bound total TCR beta diversity. TCRdb trimmed the raw reads at Q25, called clones with MiXCR and kept productive beta chains. Duplicate CDR3 protein sequences are folded into a single record with the most common DNA and genes. V and J calls and clone size were set by TCRdb, not the authors. Within this sample are about 1.7 million distinct CDR3 sequences, with under 30% of them counted one time only. Together, the top ten hold less than 9.5% of the sample.

The data are from a study of blood T cells in healthy people across ages (dated by TCRdb to the mid-2010s). Background for the entire study: In model experiments, template switching captured about one uniquely barcoded TCR beta cDNA molecule for every two T cells. To track age-related changes in TCR beta repertoire diversity, the study relied on deep sequencing normalized with unique cDNA molecular identifiers. The donors were divided into four age groups: young (average around 16 years), middle-aged (roughly 40), aged (about 60) and long-lived (more than 75). Donors of different ages were randomly distributed across sequencing lanes to avoid experimental bias. The study analyzed two additional independent replicas of 1 million unique cDNA reads from the same blood draw for two donors, one aged 18 to 29 and one aged 80 or older.

Systemically healthy Caucasian individuals from Russia, 35 to 40 in total and aged roughly 6 to 100 years, were included as donors. Around 10 milliliters of peripheral blood were collected from each donor into EDTA-treated Vacutainer tubes. Ficoll-Paque density-gradient centrifugation was used to isolate PBMCs, with at least 6.5 million per sample. Total RNA, at least 6 micrograms per sample, was extracted from PBMCs with Trizol reagent. For every donor, flow cytometry on a PBMC aliquot measured the percentage of naive CD45RAhigh/CD27high T cells. Study-wide conclusions, independent of this receptor: Total diversity estimates from one million sequenced T cells were considered lower bounds and underestimates. The percentage of naive T cells measured by flow cytometry correlated strongly with observed TCR beta diversity. Compared with the aged group, the long-lived group had more naive CD4+ T cells, fewer expanded clones and increased TCR diversity, a pattern suggesting age selection. Observed TCR beta diversity per million T cells fell roughly linearly with age, and a significant reduction was already apparent by age about 36. The CMV infection status of donors was not known, potentially confounding age-related changes in expanded clonotypes. Since profiling was done on bulk unsorted PBMCs, naive and antigen-experienced compartments could not be conclusively compared.

From its cysteine to its phenylalanine, the CDR3 spans 15 amino acids. Of all the DNA, just the CDR3 is kept, 45 bases in frame from base 1. As encoded in the germline V gene, CDR1 is SGHDN while CDR2 is FVKESK. The sample taken for sequencing was blood. This clonotype originated in a woman aged 25 to 39 in good health. The chain links TRBV14 with TRBJ2-4, and 8 bases in between align with TRBD2. The J call is doubtful: the DNA matches TRBJ2-7 better. The CDR3 corresponds to CASSPRGGGLHEQYF. The DNA sequence is as follows: TGTGCCAGCAGCCCCCGGGGGGGAGGATTGCACGAGCAGTACTTC.